This entry describes one T cell receptor (beta chain). Its antigen remains unidentified. The CDR3 totals 16 residues. V dropped 5 bases and J dropped 5 bases, with 21 bases sitting between them. Germline assignment: CDR1 KGHSH and CDR2 LQKENI. This sample is part of a study of shared clonotypes between healthy human individuals. General study results and limits: The naive CD4 repertoires of a handful of donors were compared, and around 4.7% of clonotypes were shared.

Profiling relied on immunoSEQ multiplex PCR, and the TCRdb table lists in-frame clones only, not all of them. The data show 2.5 million or so clones, just over 90% seen once. The TCR comes from a man aged 18-30 years in good health. The V call is TRBV18, the J call TRBJ1-2; D not certain. The sequenced material came from naive CD4+ T cells sorted from blood. The subset here: CD45RA+ positively selected. For the CDR3, the DNA is TGTGCCAGCTCAATCGGATTGGGCCTCGCGAGGTATGGCTACACCTTC. Protein sequence: CASSIGLGLARYGYTF.